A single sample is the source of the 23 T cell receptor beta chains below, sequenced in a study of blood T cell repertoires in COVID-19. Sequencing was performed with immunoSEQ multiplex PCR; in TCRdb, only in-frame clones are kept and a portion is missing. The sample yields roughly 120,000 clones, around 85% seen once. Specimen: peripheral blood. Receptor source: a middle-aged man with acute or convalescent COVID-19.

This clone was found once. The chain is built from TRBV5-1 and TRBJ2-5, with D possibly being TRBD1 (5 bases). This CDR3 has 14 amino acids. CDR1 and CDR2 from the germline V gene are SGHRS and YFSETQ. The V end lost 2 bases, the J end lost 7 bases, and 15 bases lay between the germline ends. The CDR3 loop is CASSLQTDQRTQYF. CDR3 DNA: TGCGCCAGCAGCTTACAGACAGACCAAAGGACCCAGTACTTC.

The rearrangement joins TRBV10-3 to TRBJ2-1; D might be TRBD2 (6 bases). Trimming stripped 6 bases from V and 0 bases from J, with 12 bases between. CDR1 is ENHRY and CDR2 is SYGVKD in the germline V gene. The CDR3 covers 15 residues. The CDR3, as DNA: TGTGCCATCAGATTGTCAGCGGGCTCCTACAATGAGCAGTTCTTC. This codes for CAIRLSAGSYNEQFF.

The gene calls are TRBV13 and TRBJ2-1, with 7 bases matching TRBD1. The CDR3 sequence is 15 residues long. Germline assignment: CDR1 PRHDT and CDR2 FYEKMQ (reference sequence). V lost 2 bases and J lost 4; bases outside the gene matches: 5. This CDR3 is CASSLYTGAYNEQFF. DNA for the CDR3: TGTGCCAGCAGCTTATATACAGGGGCTTACAATGAGCAGTTCTTC. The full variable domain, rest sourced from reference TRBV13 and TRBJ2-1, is AAGVIQSPRHLIKEKRETATLKCYPIPRHDTVYWYQQGPGQDPQFLISFYEKMQSDKGSIPDRFSAQQFSDYHSELNMSSLELGDSALYFCASSLYTGAYNEQFFGPGTRLTVL.

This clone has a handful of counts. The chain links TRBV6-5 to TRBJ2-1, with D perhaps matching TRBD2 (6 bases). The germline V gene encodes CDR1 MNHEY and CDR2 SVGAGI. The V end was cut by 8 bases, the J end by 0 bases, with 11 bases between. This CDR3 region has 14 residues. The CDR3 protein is CASAGLSSYNEQFF. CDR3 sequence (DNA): TGTGCCAGCGCGGGGCTGAGCTCCTACAATGAGCAGTTCTTC.

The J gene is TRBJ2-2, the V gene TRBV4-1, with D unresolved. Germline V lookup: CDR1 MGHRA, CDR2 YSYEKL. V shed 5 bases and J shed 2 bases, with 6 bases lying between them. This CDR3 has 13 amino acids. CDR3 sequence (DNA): TGCGCCAGCAGCGAGACAAACACCGGGGAGCTGTTTTTT. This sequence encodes CASSETNTGELFF.

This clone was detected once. The CDR3 loop is CASSSRTSGSVYNEQFF. CDR3 in DNA: TGTGCCAGCAGTTCGAGGACTAGCGGGAGCGTCTACAATGAGCAGTTCTTC. The J gene is TRBJ2-1, the V gene TRBV6-2 or TRBV6-3, with 13 bases aligning to TRBD2. The CDR3 is made up of 17 amino acids. The V gene's germline CDR1 is MNHEY and CDR2 SVGEGT. V shed 4 bases and J 3 bases; nucleotides not matched to a gene: 6.

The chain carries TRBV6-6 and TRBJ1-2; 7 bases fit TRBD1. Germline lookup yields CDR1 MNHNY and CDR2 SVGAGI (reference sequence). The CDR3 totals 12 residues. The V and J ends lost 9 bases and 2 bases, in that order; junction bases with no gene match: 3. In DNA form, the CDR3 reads TGTGCCAGTCAGGGGGGCAACTATGGCTACACCTTC. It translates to CASQGGNYGYTF.

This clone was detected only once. CDR3 residues: CAISESSARRASYEQYF. CDR3 sequence (DNA): TGTGCCATCAGTGAGTCGAGTGCGCGGAGGGCTTCCTACGAGCAGTACTTC. This rearrangement joins TRBV10-3 to TRBJ2-7, with D possibly matching TRBD2 (6 bases). V dropped 0 bases and J dropped 1 base, with 16 bases sitting between them. Germline loops: CDR1 ENHRY, CDR2 SYGVKD. CDR3 size: 17 residues.

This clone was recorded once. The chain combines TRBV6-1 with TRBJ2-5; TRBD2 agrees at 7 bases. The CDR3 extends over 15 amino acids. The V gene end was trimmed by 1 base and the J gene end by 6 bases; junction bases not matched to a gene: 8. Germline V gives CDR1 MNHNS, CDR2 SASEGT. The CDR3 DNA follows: TGTGCCAGCAGTGAAGGGAGGGGAGGGATGAAGACCCAGTACTTC. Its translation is CASSEGRGGMKTQYF.

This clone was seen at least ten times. CDR3 amino acids: CASSPLGGAGTEAFF. The CDR3 DNA follows: TGTGCCAGCAGTCCCTTAGGGGGCGCTGGCACTGAAGCTTTCTTT. The J gene is TRBJ1-1, the V gene TRBV28, with 7 positions matching TRBD1. Germline CDR1 is MDHEN and CDR2 is SYDVKM. This CDR3 has 15 residues. V lost 5 bases, J lost 4 bases, and 10 bases stayed unmatched.

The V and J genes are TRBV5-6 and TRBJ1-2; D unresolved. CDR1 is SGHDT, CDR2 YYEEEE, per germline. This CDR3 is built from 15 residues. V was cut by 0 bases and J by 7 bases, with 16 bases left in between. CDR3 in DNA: TGTGCCAGCAGCTTGGAAGTCGGGAGGTCGGGTGGCTACACCTTC. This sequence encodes CASSLEVGRSGGYTF.

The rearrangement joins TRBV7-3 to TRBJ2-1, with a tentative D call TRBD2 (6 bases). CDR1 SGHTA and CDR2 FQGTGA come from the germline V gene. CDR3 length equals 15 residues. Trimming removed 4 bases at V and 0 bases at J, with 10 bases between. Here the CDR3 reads CASSSGESSYNEQFF. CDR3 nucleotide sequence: TGTGCCAGCAGCTCGGGGGAGAGCTCCTACAATGAGCAGTTCTTC.

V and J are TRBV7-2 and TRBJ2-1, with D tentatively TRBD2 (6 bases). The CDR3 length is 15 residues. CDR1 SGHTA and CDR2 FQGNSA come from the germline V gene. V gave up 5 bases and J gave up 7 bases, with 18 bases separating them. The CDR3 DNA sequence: TGTGCCAGCAGCAAACGGGTAGCGGTGGAGAATGAGCAGTTCTTC. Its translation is CASSKRVAVENEQFF. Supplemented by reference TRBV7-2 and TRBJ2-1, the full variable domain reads GAGVSQSPSNKVTEKGKDVELRCDPISGHTALYWYRQSLGQGLEFLIYFQGNSAPDKSGLPSDRFSAERTGGSVSTLTIQRTQQEDSAVYLCASSKRVAVENEQFFGPGTRLTVL.

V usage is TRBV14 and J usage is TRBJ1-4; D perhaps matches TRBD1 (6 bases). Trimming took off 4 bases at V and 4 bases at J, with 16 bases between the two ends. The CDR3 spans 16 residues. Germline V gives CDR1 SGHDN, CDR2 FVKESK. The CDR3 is CASSPLARTDNEKLFF. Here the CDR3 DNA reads TGTGCCAGCAGCCCCCTAGCCCGGACAGATAATGAAAAACTGTTTTTT.

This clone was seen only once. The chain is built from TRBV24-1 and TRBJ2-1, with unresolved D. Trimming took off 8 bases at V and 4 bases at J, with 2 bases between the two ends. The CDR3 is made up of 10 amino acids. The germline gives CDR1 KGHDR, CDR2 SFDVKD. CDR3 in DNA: TGTGCCACCACATACAATGAGCAGTTCTTC. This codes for CATTYNEQFF.

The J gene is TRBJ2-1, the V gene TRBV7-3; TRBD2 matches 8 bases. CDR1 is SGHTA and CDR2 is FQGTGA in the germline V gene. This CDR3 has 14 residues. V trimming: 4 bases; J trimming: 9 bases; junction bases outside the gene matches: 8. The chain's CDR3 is CASSSGTSGSEQFF. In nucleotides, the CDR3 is TGTGCCAGCAGCTCCGGGACTAGTGGGAGTGAGCAGTTCTTC.

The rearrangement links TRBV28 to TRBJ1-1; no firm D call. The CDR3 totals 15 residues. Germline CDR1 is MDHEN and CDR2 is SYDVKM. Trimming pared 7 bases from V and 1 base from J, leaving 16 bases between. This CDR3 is CASKPMGRQNTEAFF. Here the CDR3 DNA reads TGTGCCAGCAAACCTATGGGCAGACAGAACACTGAAGCTTTCTTT. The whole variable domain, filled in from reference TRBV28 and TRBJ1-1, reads DVKVTQSSRYLVKRTGEKVFLECVQDMDHENMFWYRQDPGLGLRLIYFSYDVKMKEKGDIPEGYSVSREKKERFSLILESASTNQTSMYLCASKPMGRQNTEAFFGQGTRLTVV.

The CDR3 coding sequence is TGTGCCAGCACCGGTAGCTATGAGCAGTTCTTC. Amino acids: CASTGSYEQFF. The rearrangement links TRBV7-9 to TRBJ2-1; D call uncertain. V gave up 7 bases and J gave up 8 bases, with 9 bases separating them. CDR3 length: 11 residues. Germline CDR1 SEHNR, CDR2 FQNEAQ (reference sequence).

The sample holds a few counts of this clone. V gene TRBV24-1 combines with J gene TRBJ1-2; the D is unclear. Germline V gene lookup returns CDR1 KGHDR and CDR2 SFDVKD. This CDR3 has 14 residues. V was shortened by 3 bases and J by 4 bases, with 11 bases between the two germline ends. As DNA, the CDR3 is TGTGCCACCAGTGATCCATCCCGGGGCTATGGCTACACCTTC. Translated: CATSDPSRGYGYTF.

The CDR3: CASRSLKGVNSPLHF. CDR3 DNA sequence: TGTGCCAGCAGATCCCTGAAGGGAGTTAATTCACCCCTCCACTTT. The chain is built from TRBV6-5 and TRBJ1-6; no definite D call. V lost 6 bases to trimming and J lost 6 bases, with 15 bases between them. Looked up from germline, CDR1 is MNHEY and CDR2 is SVGAGI. This CDR3 contains 15 residues.

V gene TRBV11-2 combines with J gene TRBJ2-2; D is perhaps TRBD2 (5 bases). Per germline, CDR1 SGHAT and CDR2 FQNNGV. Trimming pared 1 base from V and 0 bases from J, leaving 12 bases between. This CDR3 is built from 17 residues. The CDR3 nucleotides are TGTGCCAGCAGCTTAGTCAGTGGAGGCGCGAACACCGGGGAGCTGTTTTTT. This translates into CASSLVSGGANTGELFF.

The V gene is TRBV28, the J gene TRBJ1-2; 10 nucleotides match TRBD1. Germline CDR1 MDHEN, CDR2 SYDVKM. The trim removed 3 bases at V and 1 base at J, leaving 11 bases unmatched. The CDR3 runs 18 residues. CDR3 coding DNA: TGTGCCAGCAGTTTGGTGTGGACAGGGGGGATCATTAACTATGGCTACACCTTC. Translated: CASSLVWTGGIINYGYTF.

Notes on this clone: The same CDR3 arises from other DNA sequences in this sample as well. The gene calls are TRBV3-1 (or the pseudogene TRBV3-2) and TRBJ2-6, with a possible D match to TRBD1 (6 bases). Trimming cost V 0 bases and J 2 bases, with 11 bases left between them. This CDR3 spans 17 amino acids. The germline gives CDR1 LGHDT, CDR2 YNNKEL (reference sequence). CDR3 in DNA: TGTGCCAGCAGCCAAGAACAGGGAGCTACTGGGGCCAACGTCCTGACTTTC. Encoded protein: CASSQEQGATGANVLTF.